The TCR beta chain under discussion was sequenced for a study of T cell changes during pregnancy in multiple sclerosis. Germline V CDR1 and CDR2: SGHDN, FVKESK. Trimming left V 0 bases short and J 4 bases short, with 12 bases between. The CDR3 is made up of 15 amino acids. Produced via immunoSEQ multiplex PCR; TCRdb's table is partial and in-frame only. The table shows some 67,000 clones, with under 95% occurring only once. The starting material was peripheral blood, obtained after pregnancy. The sequence was collected from a female donor with multiple sclerosis, enrolled in a pregnancy study. The V and J genes are TRBV14 and TRBJ2-5; the D gene is possibly TRBD1 (6 bases). The CDR3 is CASSQDLGAGETQYF. The CDR3 DNA reads as TGTGCCAGCAGCCAAGATCTGGGGGCGGGAGAGACCCAGTACTTC.